This TCR beta chain was documented in a study of T cell clusters in autoimmune cytopenias. Overall study findings and caveats: TRB repertoire shifts in secondary cytopenia and chronic lymphocytic leukemia mostly reflected lymphoma, not autoimmunity.

To note about this clonotype: What it binds is unknown.

TRB rearrangements were amplified by touch-down multiplex PCR with mixed TRB-A/B primers. With the multiplex PCR reads reprocessed, TCRdb shows one record per CDR3 protein and no DNA. This table lists 690 or so distinct CDR3 sequences. This CDR3 contains 14 residues. CDR1 and CDR2 from the germline V gene are SQVTM and ANQGSEA. TRB amplification used around 0.25 ug of peripheral blood genomic DNA. In addition, the sample was reused for a study of T cell repertoires in aging, cancer and after chemotherapy.

The chain recombines TRBV29-1 with TRBJ2-3; no DNA is available, so the TRBD1 call from TCRdb remains unchecked. The sequencing input was peripheral blood. The receptor was derived from a human donor with chronic lymphocytic leukemia. The CDR3: CSVEGRDITDTQYF.